These T cell receptor beta chains were read from a single sample in a study of CD8+CD57+ T cells in acquired aplastic anemia. TCRdb reprocessed the reads via MiXCR and lists one record per CDR3 protein. The sample includes approximately 170,000 distinct CDR3 sequences, around half of them seen just once. The sequencing sample was made of sorted CD4+, CD8+, or CD8+CD57+ T cells (not recorded which) from PBMCs. These receptors were collected from a human donor in good health, serving as a control. The CDR3 runs from the conserved cysteine through the conserved F or W. A clone size is listed for some rows: how often the clone was seen (once, few, many), or a class if it is expanded.

clone size	V gene	CDR3 protein
NA	TRBV19	CATAKAGGRTDTQYF
NA	TRBV20-1	CSAGTSEYEQYF
few	TRBV11-2	CASSFSLGREGLYF
NA	TRBV5-1	CASSKEDGLRGTQYF
many	TRBV6-2/TRBV6-3	CASSFDRYYEQYF
many	TRBV24-1	CATSDATRDNEQFF
many	TRBV24-1	CATSDSSGGPDTQYF
NA	TRBV5-1	CASSTGQGGTQETQYF
NA	TRBV25-1	CASSESGQFYNSPLHF
many	TRBV3-1	CASSQTTVSYEQYF
NA	TRBV11-2	CASSLDERLSGTACSGANVLTF
NA	TRBV4-2	CASCQGWASNDGQFF
NA	TRBV7-3	CASSKRGGTSGGENEQFF
NA	TRBV7-9	CASSAGTSGYNEQFF
many	TRBV15	CATSREADRVEGQYF
few	TRBV29-1	CSAYLGGGYTF
few	TRBV25-1	CASSGMAGNQPQHF
many	TRBV7-2	CASSHRQGAAIWYGYTF
NA	TRBV10-3	CAILNQTGTNTGELFF
NA	TRBV6-1	CASILGARTDTQYF
NA	TRBV7-9	CASNTGPAYEQYF
NA	TRBV29-1	CSVERANVLTF
few	TRBV20-1	CSARDWGSVNSPLHF
NA	TRBV24-1	CATSDFRTAETQYF
many	TRBV18	CASSPTTGNYEQYF
many	TRBV20-1	CSATKTGTALYQPQHF
many	TRBV5-1	CASRPTAGVNTEAFF
many	TRBV28	CASSGQGLSYEQYF
NA	TRBV7-9	CASSSVSAGRKHNEQFF
many	TRBV6-2/TRBV6-3	CASSSQGANEQYF
NA	TRBV5-4	CASSLDRISSYEQYF
NA	TRBV7-6	CASSPSGRGQETQYF
NA	TRBV20-1	CSASGSGTGGGYTF
NA	TRBV6-2/TRBV6-3	CASSLTQSGTGGSHEQYF
many	TRBV20-1	CSARSIGEKLFF
NA	TRBV5-1	CASSPGGSIDTQYF
many	TRBV27	CASSFVAGFAGELFF
NA	TRBV20-1	CSAGTGGLWEQYF
NA	TRBV15	CATSSSKAGSLETQYF
NA	TRBV11-3	CASSRGSGSHTDTQYF
NA	TRBV2	CASSEHGENEQFF
many	TRBV28	CASSLKGSNQPQHF
few	TRBV20-1	CSARDQGDGYTF
NA	TRBV19	CASSIGLSTTQYF
NA	TRBV7-8	CASSPGQPTDTQCF
NA	TRBV4-1	CASSMTGISNQPQHF
NA	TRBV20-1	CSARPPRTEAFF
many	TRBV7-2	CASSLEVGAYEQYF
many	TRBV20-1	CSAASSEGSYNSPLHF
few	TRBV6-2/TRBV6-3	CASKGTGELFF